In this sample, the clone carrying this T cell receptor (beta chain) turned up once. The data were obtained in a study of blood T cell repertoires in COVID-19. Per the original data handling: Amplified reference gene primers provided the basis for estimating nucleated cell counts. This table comes from immunoSEQ multiplex PCR, and its TCRdb copy is limited to in-frame clones, with some not included. That table furnishes V, J and clone size, whereas the DNA furnished D and trimming. The sample records over 250,000 clones, approximately 80% being singletons. Contact with a PCR-confirmed or clinician-diagnosed COVID-19 case occurred within 2 weeks of entry. This CDR3 has 13 amino acids. The germline gives CDR1 SQVTM, CDR2 ANQGSEA. V lost 4 bases to trimming and J lost 7 bases; unmatched junction nucleotides: 2.

The sample consisted of PBMCs or T cells enriched from blood (not recorded which). This rearrangement joins TRBV29-1 to TRBJ2-2; TRBD2 matches at 11 bases. This TCR was recovered from a man in his forties who had been exposed to COVID-19. The CDR3 loop reads CSVGLAGRGELFF. The CDR3 nucleotides are TGCAGCGTTGGACTAGCGGGACGCGGGGAGCTGTTTTTT.